These 15 T cell receptor beta chains were all obtained from the same sample, sequenced in a study of regulatory T cells in long-lasting Graves disease. Described time point: newly diagnosed GD, antithyroid drugs for less than 3 months. Scientists built the TCR library using RNA that was extracted from PBMCs. Arm-PCR of CDR3 regions and iRepertoire HTBI primers were used to build TCR beta libraries. TCRdb reprocessed the multiplex PCR reads via MiXCR and lists one record per CDR3 protein. This table has hundreds of thousands of distinct CDR3 sequences, 15% to 20% appearing once. The sample was also reused in another study, on T cells in Graves' hyperthyroidism and ophthalmopathy.

Sequencing used peripheral blood mononuclear cells (PBMCs), obtained at new diagnosis, from a patient treated with antithyroid drugs. The receptors originated from a woman aged 30 to 39 with Graves disease.

This clonotype was detected many times. J is TRBJ1-5 and V is TRBV6-1, with 8 bases aligning to TRBD1. The V segment lost 4 bases and the J segment 6 bases; nucleotides outside the gene matches: 8. The CDR3 has 15 amino acids. Germline CDR1 MNHNS, CDR2 SASEGT. For the CDR3, the DNA is TGTGCCAGCAGTGGGATTGGACAGGGTGGTCAGCCCCAGCATTTT. Translated, it gives CASSGIGQGGQPQHF.

The table lists this clonotype with many counts. This chain joins TRBV7-2 and TRBJ2-7; TRBD2 is a possible D gene (5 bases). V lost 1 base and J lost 4, with 11 bases in between. The CDR3 is 14 amino acids. Germline loops: CDR1 SGHTA, CDR2 FQGNSA. Written as DNA, the CDR3 is TGTGCCAGCAGCTTAGTAGGTTCGGGATACGAGCAGTACTTC. It is translated as CASSLVGSGYEQYF.

This clonotype was detected many times. J is TRBJ2-1 and V is TRBV5-1; TRBD2 aligns across 10 bases. This CDR3 has 16 residues. Germline loops: CDR1 SGHRS, CDR2 YFSETQ. Trimming removed 0 bases from V and 3 bases from J; junction bases left unmatched: 3. The CDR3 loop reads CASSLASGSHYNEQFF. DNA for the CDR3: TGCGCCAGCAGCTTGGCTAGCGGGAGCCACTACAATGAGCAGTTCTTC.

At least ten counts were recorded for this clonotype. This chain joins TRBV28 and TRBJ2-7; D may match TRBD1 or TRBD2 (5 bases each). Trimming took off 0 bases at V and 6 bases at J, with 12 bases between the two ends. There are 14 residues in the CDR3. Germline V lookup: CDR1 MDHEN, CDR2 SYDVKM. The DNA of the CDR3 is TGTGCCAGCAGTTTATGGGGGGACCTGGGCGAGCAGTACTTC. It translates to CASSLWGDLGEQYF.

This clonotype was observed many times. V is TRBV7-9 and J is TRBJ2-1; TRBD2 matches at 9 bases. Germline lookup yields CDR1 SEHNR and CDR2 FQNEAQ (reference sequence). The CDR3 is 16 amino acids. The V segment lost 3 bases and the J segment 7 bases; nucleotides outside the gene matches: 10. CDR3 residues: CASSLSAGGPWNEQFF. In nucleotides, the CDR3 is TGTGCCAGCAGCTTGAGCGCGGGAGGGCCGTGGAATGAGCAGTTCTTC.

Of note for this clonotype: This sequence may be a read error, since a much larger clone differs from it by one base. The genes are TRBV19 and TRBJ2-7; D may match TRBD1 or TRBD2 (5 bases each). This CDR3 is 14 amino acids long. CDR1 is LNHDA, CDR2 SQIVND, per germline (reference sequence). Written as DNA, the CDR3 is TGTGCCAGTAGTCCCCCGGGACGGGGCTACGGGCAGTACTTC. The encoded protein is CASSPPGRGYGQYF.

This clonotype occurred many times. The CDR3 DNA is TGTGCCAGCAGCCAACTGGAGGAGTGGGGGATCGGAGAAAAACTGTTTTTT. Protein: CASSQLEEWGIGEKLFF. V usage is TRBV14 and J usage is TRBJ1-4, with D possibly matching TRBD1 (5 bases). The germline V gene encodes CDR1 SGHDN and CDR2 FVKESK. Deletions cut 2 bases from V and 8 bases from J, with 21 bases between. CDR3 length: 17 amino acids. The full variable domain, completed using reference TRBV14 and TRBJ1-4, is EAGVTQFPSHSVIEKGQTVTLRCDPISGHDNLYWYRRVMGKEIKFLLHFVKESKQDESGMPNNRFLAERTGGTYSTLKVQPAELEDSGVYFCASSQLEEWGIGEKLFFGSGTQLSVL.

This clonotype was found many times. The chain recombines TRBV18 with TRBJ1-1; D remains unclear. Germline V gene lookup returns CDR1 KGHSH and CDR2 LQKENI. This CDR3 spans 13 amino acids. V dropped 2 bases and J dropped 5 bases, with 9 bases sitting between them. CDR3 in amino acids: CASSPGLGTEAFF. CDR3 in DNA: TGTGCCAGCTCACCAGGCCTGGGGACTGAAGCTTTCTTT.

This clonotype was counted at least ten times. For the CDR3, the DNA is TGTGCCAGCAGCAAGAACACCGGGGAGCTGTTTTTT. Its protein product is CASSKNTGELFF. The chain recombines TRBV12-3 or TRBV12-4 with TRBJ2-2; D gene uncertain. V was pared by 6 bases and J by 1 base, with 3 bases between. The CDR3 runs 12 residues.

This clonotype was seen many times. The chain links TRBV20-1 to TRBJ2-7, with TRBD2 identical over 8 bases. This CDR3 spans 17 amino acids. Trimming cost V 0 bases and J 3 bases; bases outside gene matches: 13. Germline-derived CDR1 and CDR2 are DFQATT and SNEGSKA (reference sequence). The CDR3 DNA sequence: TGCAGTGCTAGAGATCGGCAGGGGATGAGCGGGGGCTACGAGCAGTACTTC. It specifies CSARDRQGMSGGYEQYF.

This clonotype was detected many times. The V gene is TRBV11-3, the J gene TRBJ2-3, with D possibly TRBD2 on 6 matching bases. V was pared by 1 base and J by 4 bases, with 15 bases between. The CDR3 is 16 residues long. CDR1 and CDR2 from the germline V gene are SGHNT and YENEEA. CDR3 bases: TGTGCCAGCAGCTTAGGAGGACTACGAGGTTCAGATACGCAGTATTTT. It translates to CASSLGGLRGSDTQYF. The entire variable domain, with the rest obtained from reference TRBV11-3 and TRBJ2-3, is as follows: EAGVVQSPRYKIIEKKQPVAFWCNPISGHNTLYWYLQNLGQGPELLIRYENEEAVDDSQLPKDRFSAERLKGVDSTLKIQPAELGDSAVYLCASSLGGLRGSDTQYFGPGTRLTVL.

This clonotype was counted at least ten times. V is TRBV6-1 and J is TRBJ2-3; D is perhaps TRBD1 (6 bases). With 6 bases removed from V and 6 bases from J, the gap between germline ends came to 13 bases. CDR1 and CDR2 (germline): MNHNS, SASEGT. The CDR3 sequence is 13 residues long. As DNA, the CDR3 is TGTGCCAGCAGACGGGGACAACTTGATACGCAGTATTTT. It encodes CASRRGQLDTQYF.

This clonotype was recorded at least ten times. This chain connects TRBV24-1 to TRBJ2-1; weak D call: TRBD2 (6 bases). V was shortened by 5 bases and J by 7 bases, with 14 bases between the two germline ends. CDR1 is KGHDR and CDR2 is SFDVKD in the germline V gene. This CDR3 spans 14 amino acids. The CDR3 is CATSAGRPPNEQFF. CDR3 coding DNA: TGTGCCACCAGTGCGGGGAGGCCCCCTAATGAGCAGTTCTTC.

This clonotype was counted ten times or more. The chain has TRBV4-3 and TRBJ2-2; 9 bases fit TRBD1. V gave up 3 bases and J gave up 5 bases; unmatched junction bases: 4. The CDR3 runs to 15 residues. Germline loops: CDR1 LGHNA, CDR2 YSLEER. The CDR3 nucleotides read TGCGCCAGCAGCCACGGGACAGGGCGGACCGGGGAGCTGTTTTTT. Encoded protein: CASSHGTGRTGELFF.

The chain has TRBV7-8 and TRBJ2-7, with TRBD2 identical over 10 bases. CDR3 length: 16 residues. CDR1 SGHVS and CDR2 FQNEAQ come from the germline V gene. Trimming at V came to 5 bases and at J to 3 bases, leaving 10 bases not matched to a gene. CDR3 DNA: TGTGCCAGCAGCCACCGGAGACTAGCGGGTGTCTACGAGCAGTACTTC. Residues: CASSHRRLAGVYEQYF.